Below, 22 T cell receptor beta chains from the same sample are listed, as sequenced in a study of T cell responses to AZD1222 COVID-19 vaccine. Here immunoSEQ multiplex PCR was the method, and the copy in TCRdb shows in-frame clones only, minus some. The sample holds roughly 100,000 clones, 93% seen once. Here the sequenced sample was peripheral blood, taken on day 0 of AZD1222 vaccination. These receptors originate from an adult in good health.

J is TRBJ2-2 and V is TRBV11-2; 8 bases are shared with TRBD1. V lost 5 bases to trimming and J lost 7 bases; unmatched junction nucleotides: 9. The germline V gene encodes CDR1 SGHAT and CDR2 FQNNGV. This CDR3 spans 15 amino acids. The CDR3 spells CASSQVRGRGGELFF. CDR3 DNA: TGTGCCAGCAGCCAAGTCAGGGGGCGAGGCGGGGAGCTGTTTTTT. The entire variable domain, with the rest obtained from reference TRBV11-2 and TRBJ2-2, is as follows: EAGVAQSPRYKIIEKRQSVAFWCNPISGHATLYWYQQILGQGPKLLIQFQNNGVVDDSQLPKDRFSAERLKGVDSTLKIQPAKLEDSAVYLCASSQVRGRGGELFFGEGSRLTVL.

Here the CDR3 DNA reads TGTGCCAGTAGTATCCAGGACAACACTGAAGCTTTCTTT. Translating it yields CASSIQDNTEAFF. The genes are TRBV19 and TRBJ1-1; no firm D call. V shed 3 bases and J shed 2 bases, with 7 bases lying between them. This CDR3 contains 13 residues. Looked up from germline, CDR1 is LNHDA and CDR2 is SQIVND (reference sequence). The full variable domain, completed using reference TRBV19 and TRBJ1-1, is DGGITQSPKYLFRKEGQNVTLSCEQNLNHDAMYWYRQDPGQGLRLIYYSQIVNDFQKGDIAEGYSVSREKKESFPLTVTSAQKNPTAFYLCASSIQDNTEAFFGQGTRLTVV.

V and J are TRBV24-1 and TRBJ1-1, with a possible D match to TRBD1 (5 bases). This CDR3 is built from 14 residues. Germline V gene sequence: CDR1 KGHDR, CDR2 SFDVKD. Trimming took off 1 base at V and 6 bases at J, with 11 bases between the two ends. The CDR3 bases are TGTGCCACCAGTGATTTCGGACAACCTCCTGAAGCTTTCTTT. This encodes CATSDFGQPPEAFF.

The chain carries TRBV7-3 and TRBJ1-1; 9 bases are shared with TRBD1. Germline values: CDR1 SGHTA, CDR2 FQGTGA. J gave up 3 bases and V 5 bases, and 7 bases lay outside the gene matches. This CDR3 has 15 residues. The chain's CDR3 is CASSALGQGDTEAFF. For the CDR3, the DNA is TGTGCCAGCAGCGCCCTGGGACAGGGTGACACTGAAGCTTTCTTT.

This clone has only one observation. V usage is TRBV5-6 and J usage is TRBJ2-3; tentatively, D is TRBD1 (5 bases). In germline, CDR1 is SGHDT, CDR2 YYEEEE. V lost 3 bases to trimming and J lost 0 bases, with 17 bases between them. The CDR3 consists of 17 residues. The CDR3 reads CASSSRKDSASTDTQYF. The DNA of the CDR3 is TGTGCCAGCAGCTCGAGAAAAGACAGCGCTAGCACAGATACGCAGTATTTT.

Written as DNA, the CDR3 is TGTGCCACCAGTGATATCCTTAGCGGCACCGCGGAGGGTGAGCAGTTCTTC. It yields the protein CATSDILSGTAEGEQFF. The gene calls are TRBV24-1 and TRBJ2-1; tentatively, D is TRBD2 (6 bases). The length of the CDR3 is 17 residues. Trimming removed 3 bases at V and 9 bases at J, with 23 bases between. Germline CDR1 and CDR2: KGHDR and SFDVKD.

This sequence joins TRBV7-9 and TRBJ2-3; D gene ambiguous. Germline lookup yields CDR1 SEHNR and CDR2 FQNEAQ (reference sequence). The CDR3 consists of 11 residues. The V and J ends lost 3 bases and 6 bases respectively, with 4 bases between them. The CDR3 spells CASSFVDTQYF. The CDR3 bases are TGTGCCAGCAGCTTTGTGGATACGCAGTATTTT.

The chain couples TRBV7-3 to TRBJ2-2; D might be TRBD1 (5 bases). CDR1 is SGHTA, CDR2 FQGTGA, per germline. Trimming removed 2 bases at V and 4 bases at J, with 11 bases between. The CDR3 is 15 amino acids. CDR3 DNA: TGTGCCAGCAGCTTAGGGCAGGGTGGCACCGGGGAGCTGTTTTTT. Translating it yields CASSLGQGGTGELFF.

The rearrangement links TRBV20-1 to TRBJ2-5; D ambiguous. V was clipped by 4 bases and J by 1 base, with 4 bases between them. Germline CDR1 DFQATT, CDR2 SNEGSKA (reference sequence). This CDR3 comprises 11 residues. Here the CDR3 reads CSATVQETQYF. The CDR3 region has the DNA TGCAGTGCTACGGTCCAAGAGACCCAGTACTTC.

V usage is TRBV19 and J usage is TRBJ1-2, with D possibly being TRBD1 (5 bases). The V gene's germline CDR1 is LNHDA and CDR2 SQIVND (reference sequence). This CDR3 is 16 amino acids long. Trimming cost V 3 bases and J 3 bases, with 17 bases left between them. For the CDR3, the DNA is TGTGCCAGTAGTATGAGGGTTGGCAGGGCGGACTATGGCTACACCTTC. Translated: CASSMRVGRADYGYTF.

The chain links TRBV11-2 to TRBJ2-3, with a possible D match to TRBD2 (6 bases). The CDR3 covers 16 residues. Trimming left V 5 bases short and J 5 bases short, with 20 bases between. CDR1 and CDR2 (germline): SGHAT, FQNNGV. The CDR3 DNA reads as TGTGCCAGCAGCCCCCTGGAGGCCGGGGGTAGAGATACGCAGTATTTT. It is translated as CASSPLEAGGRDTQYF. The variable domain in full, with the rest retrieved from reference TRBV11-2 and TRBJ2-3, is EAGVAQSPRYKIIEKRQSVAFWCNPISGHATLYWYQQILGQGPKLLIQFQNNGVVDDSQLPKDRFSAERLKGVDSTLKIQPAKLEDSAVYLCASSPLEAGGRDTQYFGPGTRLTVL.

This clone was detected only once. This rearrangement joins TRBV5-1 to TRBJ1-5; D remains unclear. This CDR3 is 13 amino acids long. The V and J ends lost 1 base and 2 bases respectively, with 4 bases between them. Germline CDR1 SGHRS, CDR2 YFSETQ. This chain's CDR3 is CASSLRGNQPQHF. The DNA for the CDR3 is TGCGCCAGCAGCTTGAGGGGCAATCAGCCCCAGCATTTT.

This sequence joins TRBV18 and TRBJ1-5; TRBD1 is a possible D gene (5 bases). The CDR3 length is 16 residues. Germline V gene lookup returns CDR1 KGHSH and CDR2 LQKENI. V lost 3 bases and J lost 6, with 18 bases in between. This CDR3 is CASSPFERQGGQPQHF. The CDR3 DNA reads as TGTGCCAGCTCACCGTTCGAAAGGCAGGGAGGTCAGCCCCAGCATTTT.

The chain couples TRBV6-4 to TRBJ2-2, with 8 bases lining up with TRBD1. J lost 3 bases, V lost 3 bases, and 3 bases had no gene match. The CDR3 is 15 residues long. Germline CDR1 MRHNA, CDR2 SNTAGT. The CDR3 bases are TGTGCCAGCAGTGAGACAGGGGATCACACCGGGGAGCTGTTTTTT. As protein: CASSETGDHTGELFF.

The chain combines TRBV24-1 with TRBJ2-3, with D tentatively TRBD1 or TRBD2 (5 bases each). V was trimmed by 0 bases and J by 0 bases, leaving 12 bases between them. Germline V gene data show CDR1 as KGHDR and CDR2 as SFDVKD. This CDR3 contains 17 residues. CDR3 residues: CATSDLGDGQSTDTQYF. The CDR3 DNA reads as TGTGCCACCAGTGATTTGGGGGACGGCCAAAGCACAGATACGCAGTATTTT.

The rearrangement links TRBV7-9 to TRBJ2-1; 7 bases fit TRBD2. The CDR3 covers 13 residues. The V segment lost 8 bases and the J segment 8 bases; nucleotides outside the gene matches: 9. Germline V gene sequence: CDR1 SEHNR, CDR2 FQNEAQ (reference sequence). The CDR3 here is CASSDSGSYEQFF. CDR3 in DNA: TGTGCCAGCTCTGATAGCGGGTCCTATGAGCAGTTCTTC.

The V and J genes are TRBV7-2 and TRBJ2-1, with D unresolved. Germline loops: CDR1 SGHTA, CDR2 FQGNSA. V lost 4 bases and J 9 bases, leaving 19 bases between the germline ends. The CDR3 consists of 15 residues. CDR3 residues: CASSSPTIWAGEQFF. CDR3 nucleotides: TGTGCCAGCAGCTCACCTACGATATGGGCCGGTGAGCAGTTCTTC.

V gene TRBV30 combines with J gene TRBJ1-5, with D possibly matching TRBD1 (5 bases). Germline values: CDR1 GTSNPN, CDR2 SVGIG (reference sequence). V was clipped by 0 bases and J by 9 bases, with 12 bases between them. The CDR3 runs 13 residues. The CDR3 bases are TGTGCCTGGAGTGTAGGGGAGAAGGGGCCCCAGCATTTT. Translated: CAWSVGEKGPQHF.

CDR3 in amino acids: CASRLAGTDTQYF. In DNA, the CDR3 is TGTGCCAGTAGACTAGCGGGAACAGATACGCAGTATTTT. This chain links TRBV19 with TRBJ2-3, with 10 bases identical to TRBD2. J gave up 3 bases and V 6 bases, and 0 bases lay outside the gene matches. CDR3 length: 13 residues. The V gene's germline CDR1 is LNHDA and CDR2 SQIVND (reference sequence).

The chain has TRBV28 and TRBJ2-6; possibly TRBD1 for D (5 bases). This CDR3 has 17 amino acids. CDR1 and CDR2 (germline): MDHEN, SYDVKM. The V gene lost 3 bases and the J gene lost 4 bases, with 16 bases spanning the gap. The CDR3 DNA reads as TGTGCCAGCAGTTTGGCAGGGTTGAGTAGGGGGGCCAACGTCCTGACTTTC. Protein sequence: CASSLAGLSRGANVLTF.

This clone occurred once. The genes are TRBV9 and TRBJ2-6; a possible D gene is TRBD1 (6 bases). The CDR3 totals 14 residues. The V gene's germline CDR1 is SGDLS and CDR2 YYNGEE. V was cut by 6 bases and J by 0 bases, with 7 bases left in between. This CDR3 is CASNRDSGANVLTF. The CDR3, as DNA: TGTGCCAGCAACAGGGACTCTGGGGCCAACGTCCTGACTTTC.

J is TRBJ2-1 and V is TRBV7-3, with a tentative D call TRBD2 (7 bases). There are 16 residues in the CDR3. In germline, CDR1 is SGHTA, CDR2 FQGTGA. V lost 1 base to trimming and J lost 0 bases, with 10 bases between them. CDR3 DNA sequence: TGTGCCAGCAGCTTAAGCGGGGGCACCTCCTACAATGAGCAGTTCTTC. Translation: CASSLSGGTSYNEQFF.